This T cell receptor (beta chain) is drawn from a study of T cell repertoires in cytomegalovirus infection. The wider study: It was the public TCR beta signatures that indicated both CMV infection and matching HLA type.

TCRdb processed the reads anew with MiXCR; each CDR3 protein has one entry. The table includes a few hundred thousand distinct CDR3 sequences, more than 8% detected once. Study outcomes and limitations: Public TCR beta family frequency separated CMV-and-HLA carriers, including in an independent cohort. Across the ex vivo response, the dominant clonotypes were HLA-C-restricted CMV-specific TCR beta clonotypes.

This clonotype has just a few counts. What it recognizes is unknown. Germline V gives CDR1 LGHNA, CDR2 YSLEER. V was clipped by 0 bases and J by 2 bases; unmatched bases: 10. CDR3 length: 18 residues. The sequence came from a human donor in good health (CMV status not recorded). Some clones in this sample may be carry-over from other donors' samples. Sequences were obtained from PBMCs. The chain recombines TRBV4-3 with TRBJ2-7; 10 positions agree with TRBD2. CDR3 region: CASSQDPSGSSSAYEQYF. The CDR3 DNA reads as TGCGCCAGCAGCCAAGATCCTAGCGGGAGTTCGAGTGCCTACGAGCAGTACTTC.